These 22 T cell receptor beta chains originate from one sample sequenced in a study of T cells in women clearing cervical HPV infection. Generated by immunoSEQ multiplex PCR, the TCRdb table keeps only in-frame clones and is missing some. There are 20,000 to 25,000 clones in the sample, with around a tenth held by the top ten. The sequencing input was blood buffy coat. The receptors were sampled from a woman between 18 and 70 years old with a cervical HPV16 infection that either progressed to CIN3+ or cleared (not recorded which).

In the case of this clone: The read finishes 3 residues shy of the CDR3 end, and the germline J gene is used to complete it. The chain uses TRBV18 and TRBJ2-7; TRBD2 aligns across 11 bases. With V trimmed by 3 bases and J by 0 bases, 1 base remained unmatched. This CDR3 is built from 15 residues. The germline gives CDR1 KGHSH, CDR2 LQKENI. The part of the CDR3 DNA that was read is TGTGCCAGCTCACCGGGACTAGCGGACTCCTACGAG. Its translation is CASSPGLADSYE. The whole CDR3 sequence reads CASSPGLADSYEQYF.

About this clone: The observed sequence ends 3 residues before the CDR3 terminus, with the missing tail filled in from the germline J gene. This chain uses TRBV10-3 with TRBJ2-2, with D perhaps matching TRBD1 (5 bases). This CDR3 has 13 amino acids. The V and J ends lost 6 bases and 6 bases respectively, with 11 bases between them. Germline CDR1 ENHRY, CDR2 SYGVKD. The CDR3 protein is CAISRVGAGELFF. The covered CDR3 bases are TGTGCCATCAGCAGGGTCGGCGCCGGGGAG.

The CDR3 reads CASSMGTGGPQETQYF. The sequenced CDR3 bases are TGTGCCAGCAGCATGGGGACAGGCGGACCCCAAGAGACC. The chain combines TRBV5-4 with TRBJ2-5; 8 nucleotides agree with TRBD1. The CDR3 goes on 3 residues after the read ends, and that part is filled in from the germline J gene. The CDR3 is 16 amino acids. CDR1 is SGHNT and CDR2 is YYREEE in the germline V gene (reference sequence). The V and J ends lost 4 bases and 1 base, in that order; junction bases with no gene match: 9.

The CDR3 here is CASSSTGAYEQYF. Incomplete CDR3 DNA: TGCGCCAGCAGCTCGACAGGGGCCTACGAG. This chain uses TRBV5-1 with TRBJ2-7; 8 bases match TRBD1. Read coverage stops 3 residues before the CDR3 terminus; the germline J gene supplies the remainder. The CDR3 sequence is 13 residues long. Unmatched junction bases numbered 1, after V lost 3 bases and J lost 2 bases. CDR1 SGHRS and CDR2 YFSETQ come from the germline V gene.

Measured by frequency, this clone is medium-sized. With the read ending 3 residues before the CDR3 end, the germline J gene is used to fill in that end. The V gene is TRBV7-2, the J gene TRBJ2-5; 10 positions match TRBD2. The V segment lost 5 bases and the J segment 4 bases; nucleotides outside the gene matches: 7. CDR3 length equals 15 residues. CDR1 and CDR2 from the germline V gene are SGHTA and FQGNSA. The sequenced CDR3 bases are TGTGCCAGCAGCGTACGAGCGGGGGGGCGAGAGACC. This gives the protein CASSVRAGGRET. The entire CDR3 is CASSVRAGGRETQYF.

Note on this clone: The read ends 3 residues before the CDR3 terminus; that terminus is restored from the germline J gene. The rearrangement links TRBV20-1 to TRBJ1-3, with a tentative D call TRBD1 (6 bases). This CDR3 is built from 15 residues. Germline CDR1 and CDR2: DFQATT and SNEGSKA (reference sequence). V lost 6 bases and J lost 5, with 20 bases in between. The CDR3 is CSARVRGAQRNTIYF. The part of the CDR3 DNA that was read is TGCAGTGCCAGGGTTCGGGGGGCGCAGAGAAACACC.

Remarks on this clone: The missing CDR3 end, 3 residues past where the read stops, is filled in from the germline J gene. This chain connects TRBV5-1 to TRBJ1-2; TRBD1 aligns across 10 bases. Germline CDR1 SGHRS, CDR2 YFSETQ. The CDR3 is made up of 13 amino acids. The chain's CDR3 is CASSPGQGFDYTF. Partial CDR3 DNA: TGCGCCAGCAGCCCGGGACAGGGGTTTGAC.

A note on this clone: The read ends 3 residues early relative to the CDR3; the germline J gene fills the gap. The V and J genes are TRBV15 and TRBJ2-7, with 7 bases aligning to TRBD1. This CDR3 is built from 14 residues. The V gene's germline CDR1 is LNHNV and CDR2 YYDKDF (reference sequence). The V gene end was trimmed by 3 bases and the J gene end by 3 bases; junction bases not matched to a gene: 5. The sequenced CDR3 bases are TGTGCCACCAGCAGGGACTGGACAGGCTACGAG. Residues: CATSRDWTGYE. The whole CDR3 sequence is CATSRDWTGYEQYF.

To note about this clone: The CDR3 extends 3 residues past the end of the read, so its final part is completed from the germline J gene. The chain combines TRBV7-6 with TRBJ2-2; no clear D gene. The CDR3 loop spans 12 amino acids. CDR1 is SGHVS, CDR2 FNYEAQ, per germline. V was trimmed by 3 bases and J by 6 bases, leaving 5 bases between them. The chain's CDR3 is CASSFMSGELFF. The CDR3 DNA, read in part, is TGTGCCAGCAGCTTCATGTCCGGGGAG.

As concerns this clone: The read finishes 3 residues shy of the CDR3 end, and the germline J gene is used to complete it. The chain links TRBV2 to TRBJ1-5, with a possible D match to TRBD1 (6 bases). Between the trimmed V and J ends, which lost 6 bases and 4 bases, there was a span of 10 bases. The CDR3 length is 13 residues. CDR1 and CDR2 from the germline V gene are SNHLY and FYNNEI. The chain's CDR3 is CASSPDRNQPQHF. The sequenced part of the CDR3 DNA is TGTGCCAGCAGCCCGGACAGAAATCAGCCC. Drawing the rest from reference TRBV2 and TRBJ1-5, the complete variable domain is EPEVTQTPSHQVTQMGQEVILRCVPISNHLYFYWYRQILGQKVEFLVSFYNNEISEKSEIFDDQFSVERPDGSNFTLKIRSTKLEDSAMYFCASSPDRNQPQHFGDGTRLSIL.

On this clone: Sequencing ends 3 residues short of the CDR3 end; the germline J gene provides the rest. V and J are TRBV20-1 and TRBJ2-7; 11 nucleotides agree with TRBD2. Germline loops: CDR1 DFQATT, CDR2 SNEGSKA (reference sequence). With 0 bases clipped from V and 5 bases from J, the junction kept 3 bases outside the gene matches. The CDR3 runs 14 residues. CDR3 DNA, as far as it was read: TGCAGTGCTAGAGAACTAGCGGGAGTGGACGAG. This sequence encodes CSARELAGVDE. The whole CDR3 sequence reads CSARELAGVDEQYF.

Turning to this clone: Read coverage stops 3 residues before the CDR3 terminus; the germline J gene supplies the remainder. The chain is built from TRBV18 and TRBJ1-2; TRBD1 is a possible D gene (5 bases). Per germline, CDR1 KGHSH and CDR2 LQKENI. This CDR3 is 14 amino acids long. The V end was cut by 3 bases, the J end by 3 bases, with 11 bases between. The CDR3 loop reads CASSPPDNYYGYTF. CDR3 DNA, as far as it was read: TGTGCCAGCTCACCTCCGGACAACTACTATGGC.

As for this clone: The read falls 3 residues short of the CDR3 end, and the missing part is taken from the germline J gene. V gene TRBV6-4 combines with J gene TRBJ2-3; 9 bases are shared with TRBD1. Germline values: CDR1 MRHNA, CDR2 SNTAGT. The junction had 3 bases not matched to a gene; V was cut back by 6 bases and J by 5 bases. This CDR3 is 13 amino acids long. This CDR3 is CASSADRGDTQYF. CDR3 bases read: TGTGCCAGCAGCGCGGACAGGGGAGATACG.

A note on this clone: The read ends 3 residues shy of where the CDR3 ends; the end is completed using the germline J gene. The chain is built from TRBV6-1 and TRBJ1-2; TRBD1 agrees at 9 bases. CDR1 and CDR2 (germline): MNHNS, SASEGT. The V and J ends lost 3 bases and 6 bases, in that order; junction bases with no gene match: 8. CDR3 length equals 15 residues. CDR3 bases read: TGTGCCAGCAGTGAGGGTCCGGGACAGGGCCATGGC. As protein: CASSEGPGQGHG. The complete CDR3 protein is CASSEGPGQGHGYTF.

Turning to this clone: The sequenced fragment ends 3 residues before the CDR3 boundary, so the rest is inferred from the germline J gene. The chain is built from TRBV5-1 and TRBJ2-5; TRBD2 matches 8 bases. The CDR3 has 16 amino acids. V lost 3 bases, J lost 0 bases, and 7 bases stayed unmatched. Germline V gene sequence: CDR1 SGHRS, CDR2 YFSETQ. This chain's CDR3 is CASSSAAGGDQETQYF. CDR3 bases read: TGCGCCAGCAGCTCAGCTGCGGGAGGAGACCAAGAGACC.

About this clone itself: The CDR3 end is not reached by the read, which stops 3 residues before it; the germline J gene fills it in. The chain combines TRBV19 with TRBJ1-1; the match to TRBD1 covers 8 bases. The CDR3 covers 13 residues. CDR1 and CDR2 (germline): LNHDA, SQIVND (reference sequence). J was trimmed by 1 base and V by 8 bases; bases with no gene match: 3. CDR3 sequence reads: CASRTGQNTEAFF. The CDR3 bases that were read are TGTGCCAGTCGGACAGGGCAGAACACTGAA.

Worth noting for this clone: The CDR3 end falls 3 residues outside the read, so it is completed with the germline J gene. The chain combines TRBV6-2 or TRBV6-3 with TRBJ1-5; D call uncertain. Between the trimmed V and J ends, which lost 6 bases and 4 bases, there was a span of 16 bases. Looked up from germline, CDR1 is MNHEY and CDR2 is SVGEGT. The CDR3 is 15 amino acids. CDR3 DNA, as far as it was read: TGTGCCAGCAGGCCAGCCGGGGTGTTAAATCAGCCC. This sequence encodes CASRPAGVLNQP. From start to end, the CDR3 is CASRPAGVLNQPQHF.

Comments on this clone: The CDR3 end lies 3 residues beyond the end of the read and is filled in from the germline J gene. The chain uses TRBV2 and TRBJ2-1, with 9 positions matching TRBD2. Germline V lookup: CDR1 SNHLY, CDR2 FYNNEI. The CDR3 is made up of 15 amino acids. Losses at the gene ends were 7 bases for V and 5 bases for J; bases not matched to a gene: 9. CDR3 DNA, as far as it was read: TGTGCCAGCAACCAGGGACTAGCTTTCCACAATGAG. Translation: CASNQGLAFHNE. In full, the CDR3 is CASNQGLAFHNEQFF.

Concerning this clone itself: Coverage ceases 3 residues before the CDR3 finishes, and the germline J gene fills in the end. The V gene is TRBV10-1, the J gene TRBJ2-1, with a tentative D call TRBD1 (7 bases). V dropped 2 bases and J dropped 2 bases, with 13 bases sitting between them. Per germline, CDR1 WNHNN and CDR2 SYGVQD (reference sequence). The CDR3 contains 16 residues. The CDR3: CASSEEQGRPYNEQFF. The DNA read from the CDR3 is TGCGCCAGCAGTGAGGAACAGGGGAGGCCCTACAATGAG.

On this clone: The CDR3 extends 3 residues past the end of the read, so its final part is completed from the germline J gene. This chain connects TRBV3-1 (or the pseudogene TRBV3-2) to TRBJ2-7; 7 bases are a match to TRBD2. From germline, CDR1 is LGHDT and CDR2 YNNKEL (reference sequence). The CDR3 sequence is 14 residues long. J gave up 2 bases and V 3 bases, and 4 bases lay outside the gene matches. The covered CDR3 bases are TGTGCCAGCAGCCACTCCGGGGGGACCTACGAG. Its protein product is CASSHSGGTYE. The full-length CDR3 reads as CASSHSGGTYEQYF.

The CDR3 loop reads CAISAASGGGNEQYF. The sequenced CDR3 bases are TGTGCCATCAGTGCGGCTAGCGGGGGTGGCAACGAG. This chain joins TRBV10-3 and TRBJ2-7; 10 bases map to TRBD2. The CDR3 end is not reached by the read, which stops 3 residues before it; the germline J gene fills it in. The CDR3 has 15 amino acids. Germline lookup yields CDR1 ENHRY and CDR2 SYGVKD. J was trimmed by 5 bases and V by 4 bases; bases with no gene match: 8.

Notes on this clone: With the read ending 3 residues before the CDR3 end, the germline J gene is used to fill in that end. The chain links TRBV5-1 to TRBJ2-3; TRBD2 agrees at 11 bases. Per germline, CDR1 SGHRS and CDR2 YFSETQ. Unmatched junction bases numbered 10, after V lost 4 bases and J lost 6 bases. The CDR3 length is 16 residues. The sequenced CDR3 bases are TGCGCCAGCAGCATTGTTCTAGCGGGAGGACTGGATACG. As protein: CASSIVLAGGLDT. The full CDR3 is CASSIVLAGGLDTQYF.